This T cell receptor (beta chain) was identified during a study of CD8 T cells in ankylosing spondylitis. The authors made TCR beta libraries by quantitative 5'-RACE with molecular barcodes. TCRdb analysed the 5' RACE reads with MiXCR anew, one entry per CDR3 protein. Found here are about 510,000 distinct CDR3 sequences, roughly 5% of them singletons; the top ten hold under 4.5%. Study-wide points: Prior literature has documented some motif variants in synovial fluid and blood from reactive arthritis. Ankylosing spondylitis blood appeared to be characterized by a TCR beta motif of eight or nine highly homologous variants. The authors found the disease-linked clones to be CD8+ and relatively rare in peripheral blood.

There are many counts of this clonotype. Its antigen is as yet unknown. The sequence was collected from a male donor with ankylosing spondylitis. Sequenced sample: blood, either unsorted or a sorted T cell fraction (not recorded which).

CDR3 region: CASSRTGTGREQFF. The CDR3, as DNA: TGTGCCAGCAGTAGAACTGGGACAGGGCGGGAGCAGTTCTTC. This chain connects TRBV7-2 to TRBJ2-1; 9 nucleotides line up with TRBD1. V shed 6 bases and J 10 bases; nucleotides not matched to a gene: 10. CDR1 SGHTA and CDR2 FQGNSA come from the germline V gene. The length of the CDR3 is 14 residues.